Listed below are T cell receptor beta chains from one sample, sequenced in a study of OX40 agonist ivuxolimab in advanced cancers. Repertoires were generated with immunoSEQ multiplex PCR, while TCRdb's copy carries only in-frame clones and drops some. The data hold about 69,000 clones, with more than 75% observed a single time. Material: CD4+ or CD8+ T cells sorted from blood, obtained in a trial of the OX40 agonist ivuxolimab. These receptors came from an adult with an advanced solid tumor such as melanoma, head and neck, liver or kidney cancer. The CDR3 runs from the conserved cysteine through the conserved F or W. The order of the fields is CDR3 DNA, CDR3 protein, V gene, J gene, D gene, clone size. The D gene is left open where the match is weak. Some rows have no size entry. The others give once, few or many, or a class for an expanded clone.

cdr3_nt: TGTGCCAGCAGGGACCTCCCTGGCAATCAGCCCCAGCATTTT
cdr3_aa: CASRDLPGNQPQHF
v_call: TRBV2
j_call: TRBJ1-5
d_call: -
clone_size: -

cdr3_nt: TGCAGCGCCTCAGAGGGTACGAACACTGAAGCTTTCTTT
cdr3_aa: CSASEGTNTEAFF
v_call: TRBV29-1
j_call: TRBJ1-1
d_call: -
clone_size: -

cdr3_nt: TGTGCCAGCAGCTCCGCCTGGGGACAGGGTGGTAACACCGGGGAGCTGTTTTTT
cdr3_aa: CASSSAWGQGGNTGELFF
v_call: TRBV7-3
j_call: TRBJ2-2
d_call: TRBD1
clone_size: -

cdr3_nt: TGTGCCAGCACCCTAGGGACAGCGGTCCACTATGGCTACACCTTC
cdr3_aa: CASTLGTAVHYGYTF
v_call: TRBV6-6
j_call: TRBJ1-2
d_call: TRBD1
clone_size: -

cdr3_nt: TGTGCCAGCAGCTTTTTAGCGGGAGGGGCCACCGGGGAGCTGTTTTTT
cdr3_aa: CASSFLAGGATGELFF
v_call: TRBV7-3
j_call: TRBJ2-2
d_call: TRBD2
clone_size: -

cdr3_nt: TGTGCCAGCAGTTCGCCGGGACTAGCGGCCGAGCAGTACTTC
cdr3_aa: CASSSPGLAAEQYF
v_call: TRBV6-5
j_call: TRBJ2-7
d_call: TRBD2
clone_size: -

cdr3_nt: TGTGCCAGTAGTATAGATCGTAACCTCCGTCCTAACAATGAGCAGTTCTTC
cdr3_aa: CASSIDRNLRPNNEQFF
v_call: TRBV19
j_call: TRBJ2-1
d_call: -
clone_size: -

cdr3_nt: TGTGCCAGCAGCTTGGGCAGCGAAGCTTTCTTT
cdr3_aa: CASSLGSEAFF
v_call: TRBV7-8
j_call: TRBJ1-1
d_call: -
clone_size: -

cdr3_nt: TGTGCCAGCAGCCACTCCGGGGACTCCTACGAGCAGTACTTC
cdr3_aa: CASSHSGDSYEQYF
v_call: TRBV5-4
j_call: TRBJ2-7
d_call: -
clone_size: -

cdr3_nt: TGTGCCAGCAGCTTGGTCGGGACCTCGGGGGGCTACACCTTC
cdr3_aa: CASSLVGTSGGYTF
v_call: TRBV5-6
j_call: TRBJ1-2
d_call: -
clone_size: -

cdr3_nt: TGTGCCAGCAGCTTGGGGGGGCGCGAAGAAAAACTGTTTTTT
cdr3_aa: CASSLGGREEKLFF
v_call: TRBV7-2
j_call: TRBJ1-4
d_call: -
clone_size: -

cdr3_nt: TGTGCCAGTAAGAGAACGAGCGGGGCCTACGAGCAGTACTTC
cdr3_aa: CASKRTSGAYEQYF
v_call: TRBV19
j_call: TRBJ2-7
d_call: TRBD2
clone_size: -

cdr3_nt: TGCGCCAGCAGCCAAGCCGGGGAGTATTTAAACGAGCAGTACTTC
cdr3_aa: CASSQAGEYLNEQYF
v_call: TRBV4-1
j_call: TRBJ2-7
d_call: -
clone_size: -

cdr3_nt: TGTGCCAGCTCACCACGCCGGACAGAGAGCATGTACTTC
cdr3_aa: CASSPRRTESMYF
v_call: TRBV18
j_call: TRBJ2-7
d_call: -
clone_size: -

cdr3_nt: TGTGCCAGCAGCTGGGACGGAAACACTGAAGCTTTCTTT
cdr3_aa: CASSWDGNTEAFF
v_call: TRBV7-3
j_call: TRBJ1-1
d_call: -
clone_size: -

cdr3_nt: TGTGCCAGCAGCTTAGGACGGCACGAGACGAATCAGCCCCAGCATTTT
cdr3_aa: CASSLGRHETNQPQHF
v_call: TRBV11-3
j_call: TRBJ1-5
d_call: -
clone_size: -

cdr3_nt: TGTGCCAGCAGCGTAGCAGGGTTGAAGACCCAGTACTTC
cdr3_aa: CASSVAGLKTQYF
v_call: TRBV9
j_call: TRBJ2-5
d_call: -
clone_size: few

cdr3_nt: TGTGCCAGTAGCCTGAGCGGGAGCTTAAGCACAGATACGCAGTATTTT
cdr3_aa: CASSLSGSLSTDTQYF
v_call: TRBV19
j_call: TRBJ2-3
d_call: TRBD2
clone_size: -

cdr3_nt: TGTGCCAGCAGCCAACAAGCGAATAGCAATCAGCCCCAGCATTTT
cdr3_aa: CASSQQANSNQPQHF
v_call: TRBV4-2
j_call: TRBJ1-5
d_call: -
clone_size: -

cdr3_nt: TGCGCCAGCAGCCAAACGGGACAGGGAGTTTCCTACAATGAGCAGTTCTTC
cdr3_aa: CASSQTGQGVSYNEQFF
v_call: TRBV4-3
j_call: TRBJ2-1
d_call: TRBD1
clone_size: -

cdr3_nt: TGTGCCAGCGGATCGAGAGGAGGGCCAGGGCTGAATGAGCAGTTCTTC
cdr3_aa: CASGSRGGPGLNEQFF
v_call: TRBV7-2
j_call: TRBJ2-1
d_call: -
clone_size: -

cdr3_nt: TGTGCCAGCAGCGTAACAACGAACACTGAAGCTTTCTTT
cdr3_aa: CASSVTTNTEAFF
v_call: TRBV9
j_call: TRBJ1-1
d_call: -
clone_size: -

cdr3_nt: TGTGCCAGCAGTTTGACTTACGAGCAGTACTTC
cdr3_aa: CASSLTYEQYF
v_call: TRBV28
j_call: TRBJ2-7
d_call: -
clone_size: -

cdr3_nt: TGTGCCAGCAGTTACCGCGAGCGGGGGGCCGCTGAGCAGTACTTC
cdr3_aa: CASSYRERGAAEQYF
v_call: TRBV6-6
j_call: TRBJ2-7
d_call: TRBD2
clone_size: -

cdr3_nt: TGTGCCATCCCGGCTTCTGGCTCCTACAATGAGCAGTTCTTC
cdr3_aa: CAIPASGSYNEQFF
v_call: TRBV2
j_call: TRBJ2-1
d_call: -
clone_size: -

cdr3_nt: TGCGCCAGCAGCTTTGTCAGAGATGAGCAGTTCTTC
cdr3_aa: CASSFVRDEQFF
v_call: TRBV5-1
j_call: TRBJ2-1
d_call: -
clone_size: -

cdr3_nt: TGCGCCAGCATGCAGGGGGGCCTTGGTGAAAAACTGTTTTTT
cdr3_aa: CASMQGGLGEKLFF
v_call: TRBV5-1
j_call: TRBJ1-4
d_call: TRBD1
clone_size: -

cdr3_nt: TGTGCCAGTACGAGGGATGCCGGGGAGCTGTTTTTT
cdr3_aa: CASTRDAGELFF
v_call: TRBV19
j_call: TRBJ2-2
d_call: -
clone_size: -

cdr3_nt: TGTGCCAGCAGCTTAGAAGGGTCTCGGCAAGAGACCCAGTACTTC
cdr3_aa: CASSLEGSRQETQYF
v_call: TRBV7-9
j_call: TRBJ2-5
d_call: -
clone_size: -

cdr3_nt: TGTGCCAGCTCACCGGTCCCGCCGGACACCTCAGCAGATACGCAGTATTTT
cdr3_aa: CASSPVPPDTSADTQYF
v_call: TRBV18
j_call: TRBJ2-3
d_call: -
clone_size: -

cdr3_nt: TGTGCCAGCAGTCCTCTACCGGGTAGGCAAGAGACCCAGTACTTC
cdr3_aa: CASSPLPGRQETQYF
v_call: TRBV11-3
j_call: TRBJ2-5
d_call: -
clone_size: -

cdr3_nt: TGTGCCAGTAGAACCTGGACAGTATCGGGCAAAAACATTCAGTACTTC
cdr3_aa: CASRTWTVSGKNIQYF
v_call: TRBV19
j_call: TRBJ2-4
d_call: -
clone_size: -

cdr3_nt: TGCGCCAGCAGCCGTCGGGCTAGCGGGAGTTTCGACGAGCAGTACTTC
cdr3_aa: CASSRRASGSFDEQYF
v_call: TRBV5-1
j_call: TRBJ2-7
d_call: TRBD2
clone_size: -

cdr3_nt: TGTGCCTGGAGTAGGGGGGGATACAATGAGCAGTTCTTC
cdr3_aa: CAWSRGGYNEQFF
v_call: TRBV30
j_call: TRBJ2-1
d_call: -
clone_size: -

cdr3_nt: TGTGCCATCAGTGATGACTACGAGCAGTACTTC
cdr3_aa: CAISDDYEQYF
v_call: TRBV10-3
j_call: TRBJ2-7
d_call: -
clone_size: -

cdr3_nt: TGTGCCACGTGCAGGGGGAACATTGCCCAAGAGACCCAGTACTTC
cdr3_aa: CATCRGNIAQETQYF
v_call: TRBV6-1
j_call: TRBJ2-5
d_call: TRBD1
clone_size: -

cdr3_nt: TGTGCCAGCAGTGACCGGGGTTACAACACTGAAGCTTTCTTT
cdr3_aa: CASSDRGYNTEAFF
v_call: TRBV2
j_call: TRBJ1-1
d_call: -
clone_size: -

cdr3_nt: TGTGCCAGCAGTTACCAGGGGCGCACCGGGGAGCTGTTTTTT
cdr3_aa: CASSYQGRTGELFF
v_call: TRBV6-5
j_call: TRBJ2-2
d_call: -
clone_size: -

cdr3_nt: TGTGCCAGTAGTATTTGGGACAGGGTTGGGGAGACCCAGTACTTC
cdr3_aa: CASSIWDRVGETQYF
v_call: TRBV19
j_call: TRBJ2-5
d_call: TRBD1
clone_size: -

cdr3_nt: TGTGCCAGCAGCTTGAAAGTAGGGGGAGCCAAAAACATTCAGTACTTC
cdr3_aa: CASSLKVGGAKNIQYF
v_call: TRBV5-4
j_call: TRBJ2-4
d_call: -
clone_size: -

cdr3_nt: TGCGCCAGCAGCTTGGGGACTAGCGGGTGGAACACAGATACGCAGTATTTT
cdr3_aa: CASSLGTSGWNTDTQYF
v_call: TRBV5-1
j_call: TRBJ2-3
d_call: TRBD2
clone_size: -

cdr3_nt: TGTGCCAGCGAGCAGAGGAACACTGAAGCTTTCTTT
cdr3_aa: CASEQRNTEAFF
v_call: TRBV2
j_call: TRBJ1-1
d_call: -
clone_size: -

cdr3_nt: TGTGCCAGCATCAACTCGGGGGGAAAGTTCTTCTATGGCTACACCTTC
cdr3_aa: CASINSGGKFFYGYTF
v_call: TRBV28
j_call: TRBJ1-2
d_call: -
clone_size: -

cdr3_nt: TGTGCCAGCAGTTTAGATCTGGGTCACTCCTACAATGAGCAGTTCTTC
cdr3_aa: CASSLDLGHSYNEQFF
v_call: TRBV27
j_call: TRBJ2-1
d_call: -
clone_size: -

cdr3_nt: TGTGCCTGGAGTGTATCGGTCGGCTTGGACAGCACTAATGAAAAACTGTTTTTT
cdr3_aa: CAWSVSVGLDSTNEKLFF
v_call: TRBV30
j_call: TRBJ1-4
d_call: -
clone_size: few

cdr3_nt: TGTGCCAGCAGTGACGGACGATACTCTGGGGCCAACGTCCTGACTTTC
cdr3_aa: CASSDGRYSGANVLTF
v_call: TRBV25-1
j_call: TRBJ2-6
d_call: -
clone_size: -

cdr3_nt: TGTGCCAGCAGTTTGAGGACAGGGGTCAATGAGCAGTTCTTC
cdr3_aa: CASSLRTGVNEQFF
v_call: TRBV27
j_call: TRBJ2-1
d_call: TRBD1
clone_size: once

cdr3_nt: TGTGCCAGCAGCTTATTGGCGGGACAGGTTCGTGGCTACACCTTC
cdr3_aa: CASSLLAGQVRGYTF
v_call: TRBV7-9
j_call: TRBJ1-2
d_call: TRBD1
clone_size: -

cdr3_nt: TGTGCCAGCAGCTACCCCGCAGGGTCCCCGAGGGGCACTGAAGCTTTCTTT
cdr3_aa: CASSYPAGSPRGTEAFF
v_call: TRBV7-9
j_call: TRBJ1-1
d_call: -
clone_size: -

cdr3_nt: TGTGCCAGCAGTTACTCACGAGGAACTAATGAAAAACTGTTTTTT
cdr3_aa: CASSYSRGTNEKLFF
v_call: TRBV6-5
j_call: TRBJ1-4
d_call: -
clone_size: -

cdr3_nt: TGTGCCAGCAGTGCCCCCCGCGGGGGGGCCGCAGATACGCAGTATTTT
cdr3_aa: CASSAPRGGAADTQYF
v_call: TRBV2
j_call: TRBJ2-3
d_call: TRBD2
clone_size: -

cdr3_nt: TGTGCCAGCTCACCCTACGGTAGCAATCAGCCCCAGCATTTT
cdr3_aa: CASSPYGSNQPQHF
v_call: TRBV18
j_call: TRBJ1-5
d_call: -
clone_size: once

cdr3_nt: TGTGCCAGCAGCCAAGATTTTGATCAAGAGACCCAGTACTTC
cdr3_aa: CASSQDFDQETQYF
v_call: TRBV14
j_call: TRBJ2-5
d_call: -
clone_size: -